This TCR beta chain was captured in a study of regulatory T cells in long-lasting Graves disease. At the level of the study: Newly diagnosed Graves' patients took antithyroid drugs under 3 months. The study's findings and limits: Persistent Graves' patients showed less TCR diversity than newly diagnosed ones.

The time point here: newly diagnosed GD, antithyroid drugs for less than 3 months. Preparation of the TCR library used RNA extracted from PBMCs. In the case of this clonotype: Its antigen is unidentified. A junction boundary mismatches the germline segment, possibly from a read error.

This CDR3 is 15 amino acids long. CDR1 and CDR2 (germline): SGHTS, YDEGEE. Through Arm-PCR of CDR3 regions and iRepertoire HTBI primers, TCR beta libraries were built. TCRdb re-called the multiplex PCR reads through MiXCR, storing one row per CDR3 protein. The repertoire holds fewer than 450,000 distinct CDR3 sequences, with 15% as singletons. This same sample was also part of a study on T cells in Graves' hyperthyroidism and ophthalmopathy.

This material consisted of peripheral blood mononuclear cells (PBMCs), taken at new diagnosis, from a patient treated with antithyroid drugs. This TCR was sampled from a woman aged 40 to 49 with Graves disease. The chain has TRBV5-8 and TRBJ2-3; 9 positions match TRBD2. CDR3 coding DNA: TGTGCCAACAGCCCCGGGACTAGCCTCACAGATACGCAGTATTTT. It codes for CANSPGTSLTDTQYF. Full variable domain (outside the CDR3, taken from reference TRBV5-8 and TRBJ2-3): EAGVTQSPTHLIKTRGQQATLRCSPISGHTSVYWYQQALGLGLQFLLWYDEGEERNRGNFPPRFSGRQFPNYSSELNVNALELEDSALYLCANSPGTSLTDTQYFGPGTRLTVL.